This TCR beta chain stems from a study of OX40 agonist ivuxolimab in advanced cancers. Whole-study context: Dose-escalation patients' cancers were hepatocellular carcinoma, melanoma, renal cell or head and neck cancer. The dose-escalation cohort was about 80% male, with a mean age of around 60 years, ranging about 20 to 79.

Patients who had autoimmune disease history or got systemic immunosuppression were left out. This table comes from immunoSEQ multiplex PCR, and its TCRdb copy is limited to in-frame clones, with some not included. This table has roughly 72,000 clones, 85% to 90% appearing once. On this clone: Its antigen is as yet unknown.

Findings of the study overall: Expanded clones were, on average, more numerous in CD8+ T cells than in CD4+.

The CDR3 runs to 17 residues. The ends were cut back, 0 bases at V and 1 base at J, with 14 bases in the middle. Germline V lookup: CDR1 SGHRS, CDR2 YFSETQ. The sequences come from CD4+ or CD8+ T cells sorted from blood, collected in a trial of the OX40 agonist ivuxolimab. The clonotype originates from an adult with an advanced solid tumor such as melanoma, head and neck, liver or kidney cancer. This rearrangement joins TRBV5-1 to TRBJ2-1, with D maybe TRBD1 (7 bases). The CDR3 coding sequence is TGCGCCAGCAGCTTGGGCCCCCAGGGGGGATCCTACAATGAGCAGTTCTTC. It is translated as CASSLGPQGGSYNEQFF.